Listed here is a single T cell receptor beta chain. Its antigen remains unidentified. The entry originates in a study of T cells after posttransplantation cyclophosphamide. Overall study findings and caveats: Recipient CMV seropositivity and CMV reactivation strongly tracked TRB clonality. TRB overlap between skin or GI tissue T cells and blood was limited. Donor-recipient repertoire similarity was low at 1-2 months, rising over year one.

Clones were sequenced by immunoSEQ multiplex PCR, and TCRdb holds only the in-frame ones, with some missing. This sample has roughly 17,000 clones, with 75% to 90% found just once. The CDR3 spans 14 residues. V was clipped by 5 bases and J by 7 bases; unmatched bases: 8. Per the germline V gene, CDR1 is SNHLY and CDR2 is FYNNEI. Methotrexate plus calcineurin inhibitor accompanied controls' myeloablative marrow transplants; sampling was 1 year later. The genes are TRBV2 and TRBJ1-1, with TRBD1 matching over 9 bases. This specimen was PBMCs, taken after allogeneic stem cell transplant with calcineurin inhibitor and methotrexate. This TCR was recovered from a female patient aged 18 to 30 who received an allogeneic stem cell transplant from an unrelated donor, was CMV-positive, and had acute and chronic GVHD. T cells may partly derive from the graft donor. CDR3 loop: CASSRDRVAGEAFF. The CDR3 nucleotides read TGTGCCAGCAGTCGGGACAGGGTGGCTGGTGAAGCTTTCTTT.